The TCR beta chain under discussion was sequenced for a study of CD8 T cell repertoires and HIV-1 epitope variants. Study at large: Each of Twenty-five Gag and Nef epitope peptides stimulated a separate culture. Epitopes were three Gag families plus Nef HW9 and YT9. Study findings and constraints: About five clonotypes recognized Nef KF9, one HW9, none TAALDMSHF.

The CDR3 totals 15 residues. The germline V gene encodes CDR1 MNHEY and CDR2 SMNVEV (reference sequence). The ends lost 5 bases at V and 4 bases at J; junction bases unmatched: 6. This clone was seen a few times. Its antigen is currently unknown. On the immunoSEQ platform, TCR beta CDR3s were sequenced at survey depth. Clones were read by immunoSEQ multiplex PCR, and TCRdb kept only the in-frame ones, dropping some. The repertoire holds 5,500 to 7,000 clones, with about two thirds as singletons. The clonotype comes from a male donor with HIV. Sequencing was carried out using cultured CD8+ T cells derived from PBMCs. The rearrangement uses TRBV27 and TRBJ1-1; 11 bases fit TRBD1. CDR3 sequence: CASSPTGTGGTEAFF. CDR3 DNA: TGTGCCAGCAGTCCAACCGGGACAGGGGGCACTGAAGCTTTCTTT.